This TCR beta chain stems from a study of blood T cell repertoires in COVID-19. Study-wide context: Material from acute and convalescent COVID-19 was sourced from the United States, Italy and Spain. From T cells, B-cell-depleted T cells, or PBMCs came the material, which was cDNA or gDNA.

The CDR3 length is 12 residues. The germline CDR1 and CDR2 sequences are LNHDA and SQIVND (reference sequence). The V gene lost 7 bases and the J gene lost 8 bases, with 11 bases spanning the gap. In its sample, this clone was seen once. Sequenced by immunoSEQ multiplex PCR; TCRdb stores in-frame clones only, minus some. The sample records some 200,000 clones, approximately 85% being singletons. The clonotype comes from a woman in her 70s with COVID-19, enrolled during active disease. This chain joins TRBV19 and TRBJ2-2; D not resolved. Sequencing was performed on peripheral blood. The CDR3 is CASTQAPGELFF. In nucleotides, the CDR3 is TGTGCCAGTACTCAGGCACCTGGGGAGCTGTTTTTT.